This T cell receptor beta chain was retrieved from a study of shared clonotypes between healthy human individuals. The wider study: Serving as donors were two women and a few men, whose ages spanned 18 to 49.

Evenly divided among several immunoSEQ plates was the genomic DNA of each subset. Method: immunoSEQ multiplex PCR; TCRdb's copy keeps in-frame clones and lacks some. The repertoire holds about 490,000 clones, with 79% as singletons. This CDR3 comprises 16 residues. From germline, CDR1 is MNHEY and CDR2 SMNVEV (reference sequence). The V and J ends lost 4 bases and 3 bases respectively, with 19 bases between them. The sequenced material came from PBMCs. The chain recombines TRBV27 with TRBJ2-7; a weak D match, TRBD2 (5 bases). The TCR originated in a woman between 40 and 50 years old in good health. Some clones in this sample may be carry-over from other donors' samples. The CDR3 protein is CASSSRRGREVYEQYF. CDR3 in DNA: TGTGCCAGCAGTTCCCGCCGCGGACGGGAAGTCTACGAGCAGTACTTC.